These 18 T cell receptor beta chains were sequenced from one sample in a study of T cell repertoires in cytomegalovirus infection. Their cognate antigens are unknown. Via MiXCR, TCRdb re-called the reads, giving one row per CDR3 protein. This table holds hundreds of thousands of distinct CDR3 sequences, approximately 32% found once. Sequenced here: cultured CD8+ T cells from PBMCs, sampled from culture after CMV antigen stimulation. The receptors here all came from a human donor in good health (CMV status not recorded). Some clones in this sample may be carry-over from other donors' samples.

The rearrangement uses TRBV19 and TRBJ2-1; 10 bases are a match to TRBD2. Unmatched junction bases numbered 4, after V lost 2 bases and J lost 6 bases. From germline, CDR1 is LNHDA and CDR2 SQIVND (reference sequence). The CDR3 is 15 residues long. The CDR3 DNA reads TGTGCCAGTAGTATAACGGTAGCGGGGGGCAATGAGCAGTTCTTC. Its protein product is CASSITVAGGNEQFF.

The chain has TRBV5-1 and TRBJ2-7; 9 bases fit TRBD1. Germline CDR1 reads SGHRS; CDR2 reads YFSETQ. The V segment lost 4 bases and the J segment 5 bases; nucleotides outside the gene matches: 4. This CDR3 spans 13 amino acids. The CDR3 spells CASSPDRGDEQYV. The CDR3 nucleotides are TGCGCCAGCAGCCCCGACAGGGGGGACGAGCAGTACGTC.

A few counts support this clonotype. This rearrangement joins TRBV7-9 to TRBJ1-1; D not certain. The CDR3 is 14 residues long. Trimming removed 1 base from V and 10 bases from J, with 16 bases in between. CDR1 SEHNR and CDR2 FQNEAQ come from the germline V gene (reference sequence). Here the CDR3 reads CASSLGSVKSGAFF. The CDR3 DNA sequence: TGTGCCAGCAGCTTAGGCTCGGTAAAGAGTGGAGCTTTCTTT.

The chain couples TRBV19 to TRBJ1-1; 11 nucleotides match TRBD1. The CDR3 is 15 residues long. J gave up 3 bases and V 3 bases, and 3 bases lay outside the gene matches. CDR1 is LNHDA, CDR2 SQIVND, per germline (reference sequence). DNA for the CDR3: TGTGCCAGTAGTATCGGACAGGGGGCACACACTGAAGCTTTCTTT. As protein: CASSIGQGAHTEAFF.

This clonotype was found a few times. The chain carries TRBV20-1 and TRBJ2-1; 8 positions agree with TRBD1. V dropped 6 bases and J dropped 5; count of bases not matched to a gene: 12. Germline V gene data show CDR1 as DFQATT and CDR2 as SNEGSKA (reference sequence). This CDR3 spans 15 amino acids. Here the CDR3 reads CSARGEQGDNNEQFF. The CDR3 nucleotides are TGCAGTGCCAGGGGGGAACAGGGGGATAACAATGAGCAGTTCTTC.

The chain carries TRBV18 and TRBJ1-2, with D maybe TRBD1 (6 bases). Germline-derived CDR1 and CDR2 are KGHSH and LQKENI. The CDR3 is 15 residues long. V was shortened by 0 bases and J by 0 bases, with 8 bases between the two germline ends. The CDR3 spells CASSPPQGANYGYTF. CDR3 nucleotides: TGTGCCAGCTCACCACCACAGGGAGCTAACTATGGCTACACCTTC.

V gene TRBV4-2 combines with J gene TRBJ2-1; TRBD1 is a possible D gene (5 bases). The CDR3 is 16 amino acids. CDR1 and CDR2 from the germline V gene are LGHNA and YNFKEQ. Trimming pared 2 bases from V and 3 bases from J, leaving 14 bases between. The CDR3 coding sequence is TGTGCCAGCAGCCAACTCACCTCAGGGAACTACAATGAGCAGTTCTTC. Translation: CASSQLTSGNYNEQFF.

This chain connects TRBV7-6 to TRBJ1-1; D is ambiguous. Trimming stripped 5 bases from V and 2 bases from J, with 12 bases between. Per the germline V gene, CDR1 is SGHVS and CDR2 is FNYEAQ. This CDR3 region has 14 residues. The DNA for the CDR3 is TGTGCCAGCAGCCGGGGAGGGATTAACACTGAAGCTTTCTTT. Protein product: CASSRGGINTEAFF.

This clonotype was detected many times. The rearrangement links TRBV7-9 to TRBJ2-1, with 8 bases fitting TRBD2. After removal of 2 bases from V and 4 bases from J, the junction contained 7 bases not matched to a gene. The CDR3 spans 16 residues. Germline CDR1 SEHNR, CDR2 FQNEAQ (reference sequence). The CDR3 here is CASSLIVVAGYNEQFF. Written as DNA, the CDR3 is TGTGCCAGCAGCTTAATTGTGGTAGCGGGGTACAATGAGCAGTTCTTC.

This clonotype was counted a few times. The rearrangement joins TRBV5-4 to TRBJ2-5, with D perhaps given as TRBD1 or TRBD2 (5 bases each). The CDR3 totals 14 residues. Looked up from germline, CDR1 is SGHNT and CDR2 is YYREEE (reference sequence). V was pared by 10 bases and J by 0 bases, with 16 bases between. The CDR3 spells CAFGDHTYQETQYF. The CDR3, as DNA: TGTGCCTTCGGGGACCATACGTACCAAGAGACCCAGTACTTC.

This clonotype has ten or more counts. V is TRBV6-5 and J is TRBJ1-2; D gene uncertain. The ends were cut back, 2 bases at V and 2 bases at J, with 6 bases in the middle. CDR1 is MNHEY, CDR2 SVGAGI, per germline. The CDR3 sequence is 13 residues long. The CDR3 reads CASSYGGNYGYTF. CDR3 coding DNA: TGTGCCAGCAGTTACGGCGGAAACTATGGCTACACCTTC.

This clonotype was recorded many times. The chain uses TRBV7-8 and TRBJ1-6, with TRBD1 identical over 8 bases. CDR1 and CDR2 from the germline V gene are SGHVS and FQNEAQ. V lost 1 base and J lost 1; bases outside the gene matches: 9. The CDR3 sequence is 19 residues long. CDR3 sequence (DNA): TGTGCCAGCAGCTTAGAACGGACAGGGAAAGGGTCCTATAATTCACCCCTCCACTTT. This sequence encodes CASSLERTGKGSYNSPLHF.

The rearrangement uses TRBV19 and TRBJ1-1; 8 bases line up with TRBD1. CDR3 size: 18 residues. The V segment lost 3 bases and the J segment 0 bases; nucleotides outside the gene matches: 12. The germline V gene encodes CDR1 LNHDA and CDR2 SQIVND (reference sequence). The CDR3: CASSIEGQGFLMNTEAFF. Here the CDR3 DNA reads TGTGCCAGTAGTATCGAAGGACAGGGATTTTTGATGAACACTGAAGCTTTCTTT.

This sequence joins TRBV12-3 or TRBV12-4 and TRBJ1-5; D unclear. There are 14 residues in the CDR3. V was trimmed by 2 bases and J by 3 bases, leaving 8 bases between them. CDR3 in DNA: TGTGCCAGCAGTTTAAGAGCGCACAATCAGCCCCAGCATTTT. Translated, it gives CASSLRAHNQPQHF.

V usage is TRBV7-9 and J usage is TRBJ1-2, with D hard to call. The CDR3 loop spans 13 amino acids. V was pared by 1 base and J by 8 bases, with 11 bases between. The germline V gene has CDR1 SEHNR and CDR2 FQNEAQ (reference sequence). The DNA for the CDR3 is TGTGCCAGCAGCTTAGACGAGGTCGACGGCTACACCTTC. Translation: CASSLDEVDGYTF.

The CDR3 region has the DNA TGTGCCAGCAGCTTGGCGGACGCACCGTACTATGGCTACACCTTC. Translating gives CASSLADAPYYGYTF. The V call is TRBV5-5, the J call TRBJ1-2; D is uncertain. This CDR3 is 15 amino acids long. Trimming removed 0 bases from V and 3 bases from J, with 12 bases in between. Germline V gene lookup returns CDR1 SGHKS and CDR2 YYEKEE (reference sequence).

The genes are TRBV29-1 and TRBJ2-1; D may be TRBD1 or TRBD2 (5 bases each). V was clipped by 7 bases and J by 10 bases, with 14 bases between them. CDR3 length equals 11 residues. Germline CDR1 reads SQVTM; CDR2 reads ANQGSEA. CDR3: CSATGGSEQFF. As DNA, the CDR3 is TGCAGCGCCACAGGCGGGTCGGAGCAGTTCTTC.

This clonotype was seen only a few times. This sequence joins TRBV7-2 and TRBJ2-2; D is uncertain. Per the germline V gene, CDR1 is SGHTA and CDR2 is FQGNSA. This CDR3 comprises 11 residues. The V end was cut by 4 bases, the J end by 9 bases, with 6 bases between. CDR3 sequence (DNA): TGTGCCAGCAGCTCCGACCGGGAGCTGTTTTTT. Protein product: CASSSDRELFF.